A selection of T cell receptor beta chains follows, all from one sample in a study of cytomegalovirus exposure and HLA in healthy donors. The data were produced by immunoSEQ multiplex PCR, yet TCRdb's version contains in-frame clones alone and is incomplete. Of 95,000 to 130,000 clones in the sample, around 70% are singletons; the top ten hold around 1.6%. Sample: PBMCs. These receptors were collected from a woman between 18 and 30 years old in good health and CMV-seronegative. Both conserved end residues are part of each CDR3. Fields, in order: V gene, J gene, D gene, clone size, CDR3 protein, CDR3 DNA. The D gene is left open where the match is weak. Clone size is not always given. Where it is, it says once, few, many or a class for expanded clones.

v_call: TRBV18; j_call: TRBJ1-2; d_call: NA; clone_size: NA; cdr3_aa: CASSDRANYGYTF; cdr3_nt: TGTGCCAGCTCAGACAGAGCTAACTATGGCTACACCTTC
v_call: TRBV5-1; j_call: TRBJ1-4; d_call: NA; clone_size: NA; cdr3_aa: CASTPDSSNEKLFF; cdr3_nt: TGCGCCAGCACCCCGGACAGCTCCAATGAAAAACTGTTTTTT
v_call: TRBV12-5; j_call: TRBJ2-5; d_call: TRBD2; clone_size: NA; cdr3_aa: CASGRGTSGVVETQYF; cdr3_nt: TGTGCTAGTGGTCGCGGGACTAGCGGGGTGGTGGAGACCCAGTACTTC
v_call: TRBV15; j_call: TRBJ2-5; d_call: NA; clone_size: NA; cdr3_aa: CATSRGGFQETQYF; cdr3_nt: TGTGCCACCAGCAGGGGGGGTTTCCAAGAGACCCAGTACTTC
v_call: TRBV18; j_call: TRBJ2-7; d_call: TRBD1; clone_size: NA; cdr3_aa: CASSPWDRGYEQYF; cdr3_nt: TGTGCCAGCTCACCCTGGGACAGGGGATACGAGCAGTACTTC
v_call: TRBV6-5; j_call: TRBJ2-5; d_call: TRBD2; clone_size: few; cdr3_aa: CASSRGLVETQYF; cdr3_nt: TGTGCCAGCAGCCGAGGACTAGTGGAGACCCAGTACTTC
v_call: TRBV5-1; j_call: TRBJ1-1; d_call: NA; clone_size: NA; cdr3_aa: CASSPRTADRNTEAFF; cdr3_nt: TGCGCCAGCAGCCCGCGGACCGCTGACAGGAACACTGAAGCTTTCTTT
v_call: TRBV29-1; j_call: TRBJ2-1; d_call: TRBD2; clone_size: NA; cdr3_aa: CSARLAAHEQFF; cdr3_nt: TGCAGCGCCCGACTAGCGGCACATGAGCAGTTCTTC
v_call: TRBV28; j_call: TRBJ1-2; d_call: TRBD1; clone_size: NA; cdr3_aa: CASSLLGTGQKTTNYGYTF; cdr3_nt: TGTGCCAGCAGTTTATTGGGAACGGGACAGAAGACGACTAACTATGGCTACACCTTC
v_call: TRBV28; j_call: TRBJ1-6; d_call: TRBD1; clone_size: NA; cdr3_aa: CASSERGRTGSNSPLHF; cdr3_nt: TGTGCCAGCAGCGAGAGGGGTCGGACAGGGAGTAATTCACCCCTCCACTTT
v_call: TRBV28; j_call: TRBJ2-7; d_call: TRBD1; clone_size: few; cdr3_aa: CASSFSGTAYEQYF; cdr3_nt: TGTGCCAGCAGTTTCTCCGGGACAGCCTACGAGCAGTACTTC
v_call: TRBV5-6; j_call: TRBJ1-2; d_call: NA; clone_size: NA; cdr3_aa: CASSFGPRGRGYTF; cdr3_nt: TGTGCCAGCAGCTTCGGTCCCCGGGGAAGAGGCTACACCTTC
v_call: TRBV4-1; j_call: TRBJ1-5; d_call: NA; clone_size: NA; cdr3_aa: CASSRGRGDPQHF; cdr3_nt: TGCGCCAGCAGCCGAGGGCGGGGGGATCCCCAGCATTTT
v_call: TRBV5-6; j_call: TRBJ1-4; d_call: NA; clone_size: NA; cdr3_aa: CASSYRAMEEKLFF; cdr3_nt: TGTGCCAGCAGCTACAGGGCTATGGAGGAAAAACTGTTTTTT
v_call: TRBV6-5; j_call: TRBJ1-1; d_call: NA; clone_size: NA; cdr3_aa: CASSYTLGPRGTEAFF; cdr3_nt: TGTGCCAGCAGTTACACACTAGGACCTCGGGGCACTGAAGCTTTCTTT
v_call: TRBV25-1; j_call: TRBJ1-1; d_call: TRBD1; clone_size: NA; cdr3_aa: CASSDTGGAFF; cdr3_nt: TGTGCCAGCAGTGACACAGGGGGAGCTTTCTTT
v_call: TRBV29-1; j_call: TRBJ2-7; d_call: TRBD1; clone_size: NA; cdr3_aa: CSVDGTGTYEQYF; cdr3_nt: TGCAGCGTTGATGGGACAGGCACCTACGAGCAGTACTTC
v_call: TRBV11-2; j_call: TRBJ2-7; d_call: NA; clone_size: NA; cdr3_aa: CASSLAGTEEGHEQYF; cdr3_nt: TGTGCCAGCAGCTTAGCCGGGACGGAGGAGGGCCACGAGCAGTACTTC
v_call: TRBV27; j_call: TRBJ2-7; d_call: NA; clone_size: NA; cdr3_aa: CASSFRARESYEQYF; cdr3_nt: TGTGCCAGCAGTTTTAGGGCGAGGGAATCCTACGAGCAGTACTTC
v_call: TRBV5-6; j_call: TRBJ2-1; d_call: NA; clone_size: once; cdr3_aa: CASSLVRAGAYNEQFF; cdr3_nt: TGTGCCAGCAGCTTGGTGCGAGCGGGTGCCTACAATGAGCAGTTCTTC
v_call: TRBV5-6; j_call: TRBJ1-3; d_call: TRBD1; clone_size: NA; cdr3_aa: CASSLAWTGVGNTIYF; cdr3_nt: TGTGCCAGCAGCTTGGCCTGGACAGGGGTTGGAAACACCATATATTTT
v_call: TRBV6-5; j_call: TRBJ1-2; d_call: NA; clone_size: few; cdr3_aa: CASSLTANYGYTF; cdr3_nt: TGTGCCAGCAGTTTGACAGCTAACTATGGCTACACCTTC
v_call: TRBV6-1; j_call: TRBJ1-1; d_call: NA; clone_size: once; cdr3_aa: CASTPLLEGNTEAFF; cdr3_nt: TGTGCCAGCACCCCCCTCCTAGAGGGGAACACTGAAGCTTTCTTT
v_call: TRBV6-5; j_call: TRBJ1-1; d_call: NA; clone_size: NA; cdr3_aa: CASSYFSGNTEAFF; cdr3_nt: TGTGCCAGCAGTTACTTTTCGGGGAACACTGAAGCTTTCTTT
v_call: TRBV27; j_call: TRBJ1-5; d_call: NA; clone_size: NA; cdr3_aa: CASLRRSNQPQHF; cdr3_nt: TGTGCCAGTCTGAGGAGGAGCAATCAGCCCCAGCATTTT
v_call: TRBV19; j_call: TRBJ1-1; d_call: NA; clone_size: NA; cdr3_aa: CASSIPGTEAFF; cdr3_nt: TGTGCCAGTAGTATCCCCGGCACTGAAGCTTTCTTT
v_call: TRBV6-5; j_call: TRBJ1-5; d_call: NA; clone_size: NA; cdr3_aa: CASSNGNF; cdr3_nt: TGTGCCAGCAGCAACGGGAATTTT
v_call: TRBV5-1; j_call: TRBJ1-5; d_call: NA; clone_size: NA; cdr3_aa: CASSLVPGQGYQPQHF; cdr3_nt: TGCGCCAGCAGCTTGGTTCCAGGGCAAGGGTATCAGCCCCAGCATTTT
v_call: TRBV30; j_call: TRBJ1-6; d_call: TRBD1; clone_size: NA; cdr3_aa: CACISGGNSPLHF; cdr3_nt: TGTGCCTGTATTTCAGGGGGTAATTCACCCCTCCACTTT
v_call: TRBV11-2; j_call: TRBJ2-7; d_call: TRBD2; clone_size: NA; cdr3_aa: CASSPLSGGYEQYF; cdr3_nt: TGTGCCAGCAGCCCCCTCAGCGGGGGATACGAGCAGTACTTC
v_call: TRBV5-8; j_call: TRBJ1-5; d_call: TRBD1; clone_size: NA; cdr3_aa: CASSYGQGAQPQHF; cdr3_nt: TGTGCCAGCAGCTATGGACAGGGAGCACAGCCCCAGCATTTT
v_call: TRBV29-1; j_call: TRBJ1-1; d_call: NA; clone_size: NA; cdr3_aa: CSVDGQRNTEAFF; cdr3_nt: TGCAGCGTTGATGGTCAGCGGAACACTGAAGCTTTCTTT
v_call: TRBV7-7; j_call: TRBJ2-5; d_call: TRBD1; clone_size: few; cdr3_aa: CASSKNRDRGRETQYF; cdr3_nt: TGTGCTAGCAGTAAGAACCGGGACAGGGGTCGGGAGACCCAGTACTTC
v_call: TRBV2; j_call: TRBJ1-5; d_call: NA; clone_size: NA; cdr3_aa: CASRTGVSNQPQHF; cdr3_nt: TGTGCCAGCCGTACGGGGGTAAGCAATCAGCCCCAGCATTTT
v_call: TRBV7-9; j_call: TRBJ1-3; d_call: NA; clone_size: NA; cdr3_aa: CASSRGLGGNTIYF; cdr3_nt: TGTGCCAGCAGCCGAGGACTAGGTGGAAACACCATATATTTT
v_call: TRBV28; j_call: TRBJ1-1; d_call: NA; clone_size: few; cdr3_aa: CASSYQARLPEAFF; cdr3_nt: TGTGCCAGCAGTTATCAAGCTCGGTTGCCTGAAGCTTTCTTT
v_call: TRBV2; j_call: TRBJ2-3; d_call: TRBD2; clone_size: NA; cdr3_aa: CASSRASGGVDTQYF; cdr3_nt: TGTGCCAGCAGTAGAGCTAGCGGGGGCGTGGATACGCAGTATTTT
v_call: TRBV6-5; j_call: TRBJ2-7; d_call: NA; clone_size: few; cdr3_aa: CASSYETGEQYF; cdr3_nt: TGTGCCAGCAGTTACGAGACAGGCGAGCAGTACTTC
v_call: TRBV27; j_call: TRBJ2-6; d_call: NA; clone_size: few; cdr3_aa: CASSSPSESGANVLTF; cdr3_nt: TGTGCCAGCAGTTCCCCGAGTGAATCTGGGGCCAACGTCCTGACTTTC
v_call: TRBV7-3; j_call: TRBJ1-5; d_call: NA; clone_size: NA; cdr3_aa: CASSPGGGQPQHF; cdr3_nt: TGTGCCAGCAGCCCGGGGGGAGGACAGCCCCAGCATTTT
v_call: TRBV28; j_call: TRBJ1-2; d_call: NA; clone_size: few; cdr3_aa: CASSSTESSYTF; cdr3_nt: TGTGCCAGCAGTTCTACCGAATCGTCCTACACCTTC
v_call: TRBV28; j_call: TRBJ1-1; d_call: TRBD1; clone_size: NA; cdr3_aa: CASSLRTGKSEAFF; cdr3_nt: TGTGCCAGCAGTTTAAGGACAGGGAAATCTGAAGCTTTCTTT
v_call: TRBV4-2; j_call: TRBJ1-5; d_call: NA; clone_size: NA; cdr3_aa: CASSQEARDYHQPQHF; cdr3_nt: TGTGCCAGCAGCCAAGAGGCCAGGGACTACCACCAGCCCCAGCATTTT
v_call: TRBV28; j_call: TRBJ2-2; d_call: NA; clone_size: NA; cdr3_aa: CASSLSGGTTGELFF; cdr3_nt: TGTGCCAGCAGTTTATCAGGAGGTACGACCGGGGAGCTGTTTTTT
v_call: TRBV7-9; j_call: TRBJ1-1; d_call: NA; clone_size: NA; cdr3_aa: CASSLAGEPEAFF; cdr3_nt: TGTGCCAGCAGCTTAGCCGGGGAGCCCGAAGCTTTCTTT
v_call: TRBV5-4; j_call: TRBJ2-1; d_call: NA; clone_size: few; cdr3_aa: CASSLVGGGEFF; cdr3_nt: TGTGCCAGCAGCTTGGTCGGCGGCGGAGAGTTCTTC
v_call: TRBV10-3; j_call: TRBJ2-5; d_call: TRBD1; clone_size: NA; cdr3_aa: CAISDRNTGEETQYF; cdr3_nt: TGTGCCATCAGTGACCGTAATACAGGGGAAGAGACCCAGTACTTC
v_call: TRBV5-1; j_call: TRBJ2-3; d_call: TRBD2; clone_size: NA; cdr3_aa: CASSFSSGYTDTQYF; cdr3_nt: TGCGCCAGCAGCTTCTCTAGCGGTTACACAGATACGCAGTATTTT
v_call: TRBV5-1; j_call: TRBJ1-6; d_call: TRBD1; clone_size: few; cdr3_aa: CASSWGQERNSPLHF; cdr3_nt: TGCGCCAGCAGCTGGGGACAGGAACGTAATTCACCCCTCCACTTT
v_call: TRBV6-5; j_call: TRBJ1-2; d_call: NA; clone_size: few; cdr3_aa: CASSGASRERYGYTF; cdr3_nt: TGTGCCAGCAGTGGTGCGAGCAGGGAACGCTATGGCTACACCTTC
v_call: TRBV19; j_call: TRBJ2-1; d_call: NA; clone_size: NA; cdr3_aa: CASSISSGNEQFF; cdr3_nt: TGTGCCAGTAGTATATCTTCGGGTAATGAGCAGTTCTTC
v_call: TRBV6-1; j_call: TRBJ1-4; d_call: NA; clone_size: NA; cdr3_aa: CASREVQGWPEKLFF; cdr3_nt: TGTGCCAGCCGTGAGGTTCAGGGATGGCCTGAAAAACTGTTTTTT
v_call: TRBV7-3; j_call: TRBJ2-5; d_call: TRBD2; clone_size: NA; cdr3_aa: CASSLGSGKQETQYF; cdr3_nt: TGTGCCAGCAGCTTAGGTAGCGGGAAACAAGAGACCCAGTACTTC
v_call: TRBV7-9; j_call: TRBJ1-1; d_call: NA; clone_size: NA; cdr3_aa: CASSATGLTEAFF; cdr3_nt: TGTGCCAGCAGCGCAACAGGGCTCACTGAAGCTTTCTTT
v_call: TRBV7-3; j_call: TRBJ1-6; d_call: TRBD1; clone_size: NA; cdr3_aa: CASSLLGQGNSPLHF; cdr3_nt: TGTGCCAGCAGCTTACTGGGACAGGGGAATTCACCCCTCCACTTT
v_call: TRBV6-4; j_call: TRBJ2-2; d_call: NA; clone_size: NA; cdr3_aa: CASRPFFAGASTGELFF; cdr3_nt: TGTGCCAGCAGGCCCTTCTTTGCGGGGGCCTCCACCGGGGAGCTGTTTTTT
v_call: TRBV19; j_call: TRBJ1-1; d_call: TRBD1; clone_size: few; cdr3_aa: CASTAGGVSTEAFF; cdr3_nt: TGTGCCAGTACCGCAGGGGGCGTGAGCACTGAAGCTTTCTTT